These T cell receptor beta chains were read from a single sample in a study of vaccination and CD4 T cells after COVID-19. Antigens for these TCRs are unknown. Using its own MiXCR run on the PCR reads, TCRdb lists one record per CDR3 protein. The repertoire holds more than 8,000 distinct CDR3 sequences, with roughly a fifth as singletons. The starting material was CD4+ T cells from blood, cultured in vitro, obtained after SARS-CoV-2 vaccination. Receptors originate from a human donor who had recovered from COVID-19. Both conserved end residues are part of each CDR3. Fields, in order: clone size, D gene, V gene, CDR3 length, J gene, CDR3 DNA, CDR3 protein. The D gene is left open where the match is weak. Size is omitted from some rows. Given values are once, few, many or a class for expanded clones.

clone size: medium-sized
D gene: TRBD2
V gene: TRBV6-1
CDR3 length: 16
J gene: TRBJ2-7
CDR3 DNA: TGTGCCAGCAGTGAAGGGGCTAGCGGGAGCGGTCGGGAGCAGTACTTC
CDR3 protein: CASSEGASGSGREQYF

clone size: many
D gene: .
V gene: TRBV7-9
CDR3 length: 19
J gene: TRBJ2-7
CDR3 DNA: TGTGCCAGCCCCCACGCCGGGACGGGCCCTCCAGGGAGCTACTACGAGCAGTACTTC
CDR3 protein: CASPHAGTGPPGSYYEQYF

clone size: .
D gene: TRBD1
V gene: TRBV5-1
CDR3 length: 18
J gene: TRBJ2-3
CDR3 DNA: TGCGCCAGCACAATCGGGCAGGGGGCAATTGGTGGCACAGATACGCAGTATTTT
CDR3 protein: CASTIGQGAIGGTDTQYF

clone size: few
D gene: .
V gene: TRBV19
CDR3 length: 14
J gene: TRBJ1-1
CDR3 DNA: TGTGCCAGTAGTATGAGGGTCATGAACACTGAAGCTTTCTTT
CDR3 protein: CASSMRVMNTEAFF

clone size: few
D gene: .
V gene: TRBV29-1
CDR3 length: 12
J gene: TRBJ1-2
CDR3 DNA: TGCAGCGTGGGATCGCGGAACTATGGCTACACCTTC
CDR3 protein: CSVGSRNYGYTF

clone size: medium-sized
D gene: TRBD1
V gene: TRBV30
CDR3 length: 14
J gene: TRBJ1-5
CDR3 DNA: TGTGCCTGGAGGGGAGGGGGCAATAATCAGCCCCAGCATTTT
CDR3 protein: CAWRGGGNNQPQHF

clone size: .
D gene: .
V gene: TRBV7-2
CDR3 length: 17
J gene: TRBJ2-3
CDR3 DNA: TGTGCCAGCAGCTCCCGGACCCCTAGCGCCGTTACAGATACGCAGTATTTT
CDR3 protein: CASSSRTPSAVTDTQYF

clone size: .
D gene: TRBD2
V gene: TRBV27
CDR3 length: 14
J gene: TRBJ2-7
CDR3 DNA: TGTGCCAGCAGTCGAGCGGGACCCCGCTACGAGCAGTACTTC
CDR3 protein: CASSRAGPRYEQYF

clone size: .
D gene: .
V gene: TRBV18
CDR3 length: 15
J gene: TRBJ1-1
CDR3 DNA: TGTGCCAGCTCTCCATGGACAGAAGCCTCCACTGAAGCTTTCTTT
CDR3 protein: CASSPWTEASTEAFF

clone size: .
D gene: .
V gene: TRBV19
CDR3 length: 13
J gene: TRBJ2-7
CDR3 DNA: TGTGTCAGTAGTAGCGTCGGATCCTACGAGCAGTACTTC
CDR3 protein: CVSSSVGSYEQYF

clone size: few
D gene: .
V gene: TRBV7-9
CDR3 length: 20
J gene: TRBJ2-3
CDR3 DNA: TGTGCCAGCAGCTTGGCCGGGACTCCCGCAGTCTCCCTCAACAGGGGCACGCAGTATTTT
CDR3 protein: CASSLAGTPAVSLNRGTQYF

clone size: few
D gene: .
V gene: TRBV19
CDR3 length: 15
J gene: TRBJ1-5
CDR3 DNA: TGTGCCAGTAGTATAATGGGGCCTGGCAATCAGCCCCAGCATTTT
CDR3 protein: CASSIMGPGNQPQHF

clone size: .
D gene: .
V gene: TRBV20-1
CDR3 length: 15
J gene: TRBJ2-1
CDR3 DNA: TGCAGTGCTAGAGGACGCGGGGACTTCCTCAATGAGCAGTTCTTC
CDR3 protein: CSARGRGDFLNEQFF

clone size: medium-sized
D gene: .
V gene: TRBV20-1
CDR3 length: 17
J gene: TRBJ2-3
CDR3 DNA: TGCAGTGCTAGGCGAGCGCGGGTGGCCTCTAGCACAGATACGCAGTATTTT
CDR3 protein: CSARRARVASSTDTQYF

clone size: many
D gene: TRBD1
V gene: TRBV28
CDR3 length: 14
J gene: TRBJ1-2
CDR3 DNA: TGTGCCAGCAGTCCTGCGGACAGGGGTGGTGGCTACACCTTC
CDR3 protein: CASSPADRGGGYTF

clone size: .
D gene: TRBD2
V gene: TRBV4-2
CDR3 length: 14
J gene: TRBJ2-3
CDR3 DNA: TGTGCCAGCAGCCTGGGACTAGCAGGAGATACGCAGTATTTT
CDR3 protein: CASSLGLAGDTQYF

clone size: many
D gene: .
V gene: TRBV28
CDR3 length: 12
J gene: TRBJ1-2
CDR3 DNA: TGTGCCAGCAGTTTGTTTGAAAATGGCTACACCTTC
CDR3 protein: CASSLFENGYTF

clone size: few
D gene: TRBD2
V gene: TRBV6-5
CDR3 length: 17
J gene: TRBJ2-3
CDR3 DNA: TGTGCCAGCAGTTACAGGTCGGGGACTAGCGGGAAAGATACGCAGTATTTT
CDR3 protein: CASSYRSGTSGKDTQYF

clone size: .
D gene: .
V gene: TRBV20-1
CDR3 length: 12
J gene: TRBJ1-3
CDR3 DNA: TGCAGTGCTAGAACAGGGGGAAACACCATATATTTT
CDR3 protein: CSARTGGNTIYF

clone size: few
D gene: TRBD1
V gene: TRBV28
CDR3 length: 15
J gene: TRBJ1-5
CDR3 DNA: TGTGCCAGCAGTTCCCGGACAGGGGGTTCGGAAGTCCAGCATTTT
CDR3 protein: CASSSRTGGSEVQHF

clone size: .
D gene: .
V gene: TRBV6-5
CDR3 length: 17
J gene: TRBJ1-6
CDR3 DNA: TGTGCCAGCAGTTACGGTGTGAGACAGATCTATAATTCACCCCTCCACTTT
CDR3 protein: CASSYGVRQIYNSPLHF

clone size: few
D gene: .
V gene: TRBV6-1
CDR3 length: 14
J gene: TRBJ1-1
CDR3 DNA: TGTGCCAGCAGTCCCCCGGGGAGGGGCACTGAAGCTTTCTTT
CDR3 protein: CASSPPGRGTEAFF